Listed below are T cell receptor beta chains from one sample, sequenced in a study of blood T cell repertoires in COVID-19. Sequencing used immunoSEQ multiplex PCR; TCRdb keeps in-frame clones, though not all of them. Among over 100,000 clones listed, approximately 80% were seen once. The sequencing input was peripheral blood. These receptors were taken from a woman aged 50 to 60 with acute or convalescent COVID-19. Each CDR3 is given with its conserved first and last residue. Fields, in order: clone size, V gene, D gene, J gene, CDR3 DNA, CDR3 protein. A D gene is named only where the DNA matches it firmly. Not all rows give a size; the values are once, few, many and, for expanded clones, a class.

>NA|TRBV29-1|TRBD1|TRBJ1-2
TGCAGCGTTAACCGGGACAGGTCCTATGGCTACACCTTC
CSVNRDRSYGYTF
>NA|TRBV6-1|TRBD2|TRBJ2-1
TGTGCCAGCAGTGACTGGAGAGCGGGGGGGCGATATGAGCAGTTCTTC
CASSDWRAGGRYEQFF
>NA|TRBV5-1|NA|TRBJ1-1
TGCGCCAGCACCTTAAGACCGGGACAGAACACTGAAGCTTTCTTT
CASTLRPGQNTEAFF
>once|TRBV9|TRBD1|TRBJ1-3
TGTGCCAGCAGCGCTGGACAGGGTACTTCGGGGAGCTCTGGAAACACCATATATTTT
CASSAGQGTSGSSGNTIYF
>NA|TRBV6-5|NA|TRBJ2-4
TGTGCCAGCGAGGGACACCAAGGAGCCAAAAACATTCAGTACTTC
CASEGHQGAKNIQYF
>once|TRBV27|TRBD1|TRBJ1-3
TGTGCCAGCAGTTCACAGGGGGCTGGAAACACCATATATTTT
CASSSQGAGNTIYF
>NA|TRBV12-2|NA|TRBJ1-5
TGTGCAAGTCGCTTAATGGGGGGGACAGGGGTCCCGTGGGGCAATCAGCCCCAGCATTTT
CASRLMGGTGVPWGNQPQHF
>NA|TRBV12-5|NA|TRBJ1-2
TGTGCTAGTGGTTTGGTGGCTCGCCGATTTGGCTACACCTTC
CASGLVARRFGYTF
>NA|TRBV5-1|TRBD1|TRBJ2-7
TGCGCCAGCAGCTTGGAACGCAGGACAGGGTATTCCGAGCAGTACTTC
CASSLERRTGYSEQYF
>once|TRBV12-3/TRBV12-4|NA|TRBJ1-1
TGTGCCAGCAGCCGGGGATACACTGAAGCTTTCTTT
CASSRGYTEAFF
>NA|TRBV6-5|NA|TRBJ2-1
TGTGCCAGCAGCCGGGGATCCTACAATGAGCAGTTCTTC
CASSRGSYNEQFF
>NA|TRBV12-5|NA|TRBJ2-7
TGTGCTAGTGGTTTGGCACAGGGCCGCTACGAGCAGTACTTC
CASGLAQGRYEQYF
>NA|TRBV6-5|TRBD2|TRBJ2-5
TGTGCCAGCCGGTCGGGGGGGGCCACCTATGAGACCCAGTACTTC
CASRSGGATYETQYF
>NA|TRBV5-6|NA|TRBJ1-6
TGTGCCAGCAGCTTGGGGGGAGTCGGCTATAATTCACCCCTCCACTTT
CASSLGGVGYNSPLHF
>NA|TRBV5-1|NA|TRBJ1-1
TGCGCCAGCAGACTCGGCGCGGCGGTGGCTGAAGCTTTCTTT
CASRLGAAVAEAFF
>NA|TRBV30|NA|TRBJ2-7
TGTGCCTGGAGTGTGAGCGACGAGCAGTACTTC
CAWSVSDEQYF
>NA|TRBV30|NA|TRBJ1-5
TGTGCCTGGAGTGTACTTAGAGGGAGAACTCAGCCCCAGCATTTT
CAWSVLRGRTQPQHF
>NA|TRBV5-1|TRBD1|TRBJ1-4
TGCGCCAGCAGCTTACCGACAGGGACCGATGAAAAACTGTTTTTT
CASSLPTGTDEKLFF
>NA|TRBV9|NA|TRBJ1-2
TGTGCCAGCAGCACCCTCGGGGAGAGCTATGGCTACACCTTC
CASSTLGESYGYTF
>NA|TRBV11-1|TRBD1|TRBJ1-2
TGTGCCAGCAGTCAAAGGGACAGCTATGGCTACACCTTC
CASSQRDSYGYTF
>few|TRBV27|TRBD1|TRBJ2-7
TGTGCCAGCAGTTTATTTGGGGACAGGGGGCTTTCCTACGAGCAGTACTTC
CASSLFGDRGLSYEQYF